The subject of this entry is one T cell receptor beta chain. These data come from a study of T cell changes during pregnancy in multiple sclerosis. CDR3 length: 15 amino acids. Germline assignment: CDR1 SGHTS and CDR2 YDEGEE. V lost 3 bases and J lost 7, with 20 bases in between. This table comes from immunoSEQ multiplex PCR, and its TCRdb copy is limited to in-frame clones, with some not included. This table has approximately 30,000 clones, 89% appearing once. The sequence was collected from a female donor with multiple sclerosis, enrolled in a pregnancy study. The sequencing used CD4+ T cells from peripheral blood mononuclear cells, collected in the second trimester of pregnancy. The V gene is TRBV5-8, the J gene TRBJ2-7, with D possibly TRBD2 on 5 matching bases. CDR3: CASSSRGRDIDEQYF. CDR3 bases: TGTGCCAGCAGCTCACGGGGAAGGGATATAGATGAGCAGTACTTC. Full variable domain (outside the CDR3, taken from reference TRBV5-8 and TRBJ2-7): EAGVTQSPTHLIKTRGQQATLRCSPISGHTSVYWYQQALGLGLQFLLWYDEGEERNRGNFPPRFSGRQFPNYSSELNVNALELEDSALYLCASSSRGRDIDEQYFGPGTRLTVT.